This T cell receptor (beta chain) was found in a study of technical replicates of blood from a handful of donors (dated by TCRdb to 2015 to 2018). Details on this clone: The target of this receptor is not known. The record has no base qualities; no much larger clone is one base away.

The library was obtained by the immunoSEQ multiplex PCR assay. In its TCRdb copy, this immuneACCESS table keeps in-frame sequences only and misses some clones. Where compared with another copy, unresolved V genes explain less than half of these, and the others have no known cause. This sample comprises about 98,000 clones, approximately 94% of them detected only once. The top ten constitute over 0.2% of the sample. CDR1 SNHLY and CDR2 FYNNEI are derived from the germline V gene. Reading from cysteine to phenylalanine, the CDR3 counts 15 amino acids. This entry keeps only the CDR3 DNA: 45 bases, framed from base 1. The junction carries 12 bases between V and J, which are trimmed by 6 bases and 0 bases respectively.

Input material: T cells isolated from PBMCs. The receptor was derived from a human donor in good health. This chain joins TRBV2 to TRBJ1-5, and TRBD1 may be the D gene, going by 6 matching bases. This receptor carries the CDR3 CASRQGAYSNQPQHF. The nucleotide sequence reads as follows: TGTGCCAGCAGACAGGGCGCTTATAGCAATCAGCCCCAGCATTTT.